This T cell receptor beta chain was captured by sequencing in a study of T cell repertoires in cytomegalovirus infection. Whole-study context: Peptides in the study included HLA-C-restricted and HLA-B-restricted CMV epitopes.

TCRdb redid the calling of the reads with MiXCR, one entry per CDR3 protein. The sample has 830,000 or so distinct CDR3 sequences, roughly 33% seen once. There are 11 residues in the CDR3. CDR1 and CDR2 from the germline V gene are SEHNR and FQNEAQ (reference sequence). Deletions cut 7 bases from V and 4 bases from J, with 7 bases between. This clonotype has a handful of counts. The antigen remains undetermined. The V call is TRBV7-9, the J call TRBJ1-1; no reliable D call. The material was cultured CD8+ T cells from PBMCs, obtained from culture after CMV antigen stimulation. The receptor's source is a human donor in good health (CMV status not recorded). Some clones in this sample may be carry-over from other donors' samples. The CDR3, as DNA: TGTGCCAGCACCCCGGCCACTGAAGCTTTCTTT. Translated, it gives CASTPATEAFF.